These 28 T cell receptor beta chains originate from one sample sequenced in a study of T-cell reconstitution after alpha-beta-depleted transplantation in children. TCRbeta library construction was performed incorporating unique molecular identifiers. Each CDR3 protein gets one entry after TCRdb re-called the PCR reads with MiXCR. The sample includes approximately 980,000 distinct CDR3 sequences, about 31% seen only once; the top ten take roughly 31%. The specimen comprised PBMCs, mostly from graft donor cells, sampled 360 days after TCRalphabeta/CD19-depleted stem cell transplant. These receptors were obtained from a boy less than two years old who had a stem cell transplant for SCID, so the T cells may come from the graft donor.

V and J are TRBV29-1 and TRBJ1-1; perhaps TRBD1 as D (6 bases). The CDR3 runs 15 residues. Between the trimmed V and J ends, which lost 6 bases and 1 base, there was a span of 18 bases. Germline V gives CDR1 SQVTM, CDR2 ANQGSEA. The CDR3 coding sequence is TGCAGCGTCCGTCGGGCGGGGGGCAGGAACACTGAAGCTTTCTTT. The encoded protein is CSVRRAGGRNTEAFF.

This clonotype has just a few counts. V and J are TRBV4-3 and TRBJ1-3; no definite D call. The CDR3 loop spans 16 amino acids. V was clipped by 0 bases and J by 0 bases, with 9 bases between them. Germline CDR1 reads LGHNA; CDR2 reads YSLEER. DNA of the CDR3: TGCGCCAGCAGCCAAGATCTTGGAAGCTCTGGAAACACCATATATTTT. Translation: CASSQDLGSSGNTIYF.

This clonotype turned up a few times. This rearrangement joins TRBV6-5 to TRBJ2-6; 9 nucleotides line up with TRBD1. Germline values: CDR1 MNHEY, CDR2 SVGAGI. Unmatched junction bases numbered 6, after V lost 2 bases and J lost 1 base. The CDR3 runs 18 residues. The chain's CDR3 is CASSYRGTGWSGANVLTF. The CDR3 DNA reads TGTGCCAGCAGTTACCGCGGGACAGGGTGGTCTGGGGCCAACGTCCTGACTTTC.

The chain combines TRBV3-1 with TRBJ2-2, with TRBD1 identical over 8 bases. Looked up from germline, CDR1 is LGHDT and CDR2 is YNNKEL (reference sequence). Trimming at V came to 10 bases and at J to 2 bases, leaving 6 bases not matched to a gene. There are 14 residues in the CDR3. CDR3 DNA sequence: TGTGCCACTGACAGGGGACCTAACACCGGGGAGCTGTTTTTT. It translates to CATDRGPNTGELFF.

This clonotype was detected only a few times. The CDR3 protein is CATSPGAQETQYF. The CDR3, as DNA: TGTGCCACCAGCCCAGGGGCCCAAGAGACCCAGTACTTC. V is TRBV15 and J is TRBJ2-5; tentative D call: TRBD1 (6 bases). Germline-derived CDR1 and CDR2 are LNHNV and YYDKDF (reference sequence). With 5 bases removed from V and 1 base from J, the gap between germline ends came to 8 bases. The CDR3 contains 13 residues. The whole variable domain, remainder taken from reference TRBV15 and TRBJ2-5, is DAMVIQNPRYQVTQFGKPVTLSCSQTLNHNVMYWYQQKSSQAPKLLFHYYDKDFNNEADTPDNFQSRRPNTSFCFLDIRSPGLGDTAMYLCATSPGAQETQYFGPGTRLLVL.

This clonotype was observed a few times. CDR3 residues: CAISDRAHLDEQFF. DNA for the CDR3: TGTGCCATCAGTGACAGGGCACATTTGGATGAGCAGTTCTTC. The genes are TRBV10-3 and TRBJ2-1, with TRBD1 as a possible D gene (5 bases). This CDR3 has 14 residues. V was shortened by 3 bases and J by 8 bases, with 14 bases between the two germline ends. CDR1 is ENHRY, CDR2 SYGVKD, per germline.

This clonotype was counted a few times. The rearrangement uses TRBV27 and TRBJ2-7, with TRBD1 identical over 9 bases. Losses at the gene ends were 5 bases for V and 4 bases for J; bases not matched to a gene: 12. Germline CDR1 reads MNHEY; CDR2 reads SMNVEV (reference sequence). The CDR3 covers 16 residues. For the CDR3, the DNA is TGTGCCAGCAGTCCAACCTATAACAGGGGGCTTTACGAGCAGTACTTC. This sequence encodes CASSPTYNRGLYEQYF.

This clonotype was detected a few times. V usage is TRBV5-1 and J usage is TRBJ2-7; TRBD2 aligns across 8 bases. CDR1 and CDR2 (germline): SGHRS, YFSETQ. J was trimmed by 5 bases and V by 4 bases; bases with no gene match: 8. This CDR3 region has 14 residues. The CDR3 spells CASSDRGGFDEQYF. The CDR3 coding sequence is TGCGCCAGCAGCGACCGGGGGGGCTTCGACGAGCAGTACTTC.

This clonotype was picked up a small number of times. The rearrangement joins TRBV10-3 to TRBJ2-1; the D gene could be TRBD1 or TRBD2 (6 bases each). The CDR3 contains 15 residues. The germline V gene has CDR1 ENHRY and CDR2 SYGVKD. Trimming shortened V by 4 bases and J by 5 bases, and 15 bases separated the two germline ends. The CDR3 protein is CAISAGAPFNNEQFF. In nucleotides, the CDR3 is TGTGCCATCAGTGCGGGGGCTCCGTTTAACAATGAGCAGTTCTTC.

The chain links TRBV12-3 or TRBV12-4 to TRBJ2-5; possibly TRBD2 for D (6 bases). This CDR3 contains 15 residues. Trimming took off 6 bases at V and 1 base at J, with 15 bases between the two ends. The CDR3 DNA sequence: TGTGCCAGCAGCACTTATAGCGGAGTCCAAGAGACCCAGTACTTC. Protein product: CASSTYSGVQETQYF.

The chain recombines TRBV7-9 with TRBJ2-4; 7 bases fit TRBD1. Germline CDR1 SEHNR, CDR2 FQNEAQ (reference sequence). Trimming cost V 5 bases and J 4 bases; bases outside gene matches: 11. The CDR3 consists of 16 residues. CDR3 DNA sequence: TGTGCCAGCAGCACGAGACAGGGCATGGGGAAAAACATTCAGTACTTC. Residues: CASSTRQGMGKNIQYF.

The chain employs TRBV20-1 and TRBJ1-5; D remains ambiguous. V lost 1 base and J lost 0, with 7 bases in between. The length of the CDR3 is 14 residues. Germline V gene sequence: CDR1 DFQATT, CDR2 SNEGSKA (reference sequence). The CDR3 here is CSARGAYSNQPQHF. CDR3 in DNA: TGCAGTGCTAGAGGAGCCTATAGCAATCAGCCCCAGCATTTT.

The V and J genes are TRBV12-3 or TRBV12-4 and TRBJ2-1, with 9 bases matching TRBD2. V lost 4 bases and J lost 9; bases outside the gene matches: 13. The CDR3 has 16 amino acids. The DNA of the CDR3 is TGTGCCAGCAGTTCCCGGGTAGCTAGCGGGAATGGTGAGCAGTTCTTC. Residues: CASSSRVASGNGEQFF.

This clonotype was seen just once. The chain employs TRBV28 and TRBJ2-6, with 7 bases matching TRBD2. Trimming at V came to 6 bases and at J to 3 bases, leaving 5 bases not matched to a gene. The CDR3 loop spans 15 amino acids. Germline V CDR1 and CDR2: MDHEN, SYDVKM. The CDR3 DNA reads TGTGCCAGCAGCCTGGGGGGGGTTGGGGCCAACGTCCTGACTTTC. Its translation is CASSLGGVGANVLTF. Variable domain in full (rest from reference TRBV28 and TRBJ2-6): DVKVTQSSRYLVKRTGEKVFLECVQDMDHENMFWYRQDPGLGLRLIYFSYDVKMKEKGDIPEGYSVSREKKERFSLILESASTNQTSMYLCASSLGGVGANVLTFGAGSRLTVL.

This clonotype has only a few counts. This chain joins TRBV7-2 and TRBJ2-1, with 7 bases that match TRBD2. V shed 2 bases, J shed 10 bases, and the junction held 14 bases outside the gene matches. The CDR3 runs to 16 residues. Looked up from germline, CDR1 is SGHTA and CDR2 is FQGNSA. The CDR3 reads CASSLSLPAGSGEQFF. The DNA of the CDR3 is TGTGCCAGCAGCTTAAGTCTTCCAGCGGGGTCAGGGGAGCAGTTCTTC.

The V and J genes are TRBV12-3 or TRBV12-4 and TRBJ2-2; 7 nucleotides match TRBD1. CDR3 length: 15 amino acids. The V gene end was trimmed by 5 bases and the J gene end by 4 bases; junction bases not matched to a gene: 7. The CDR3 DNA is TGTGCCAGCAGTCCGCCGGGGACAGCCACCGGGGAGCTGTTTTTT. Translated: CASSPPGTATGELFF.

This chain connects TRBV5-1 to TRBJ1-1, with D possibly being TRBD1 (5 bases). Germline lookup yields CDR1 SGHRS and CDR2 YFSETQ. The CDR3 spans 15 residues. V was shortened by 4 bases and J by 5 bases, with 18 bases between the two germline ends. CDR3 amino acids: CASSPEGVGVTEAFF. The DNA of the CDR3 is TGCGCCAGCAGCCCGGAAGGGGTGGGAGTTACTGAAGCTTTCTTT.

This clonotype was counted between two and nine times. This sequence joins TRBV20-1 and TRBJ1-3; D unresolved. V lost 4 bases, J lost 0 bases, and 7 bases lay in between. This CDR3 is 13 amino acids long. From germline, CDR1 is DFQATT and CDR2 SNEGSKA (reference sequence). CDR3 loop: CSATDTSGNTIYF. In DNA form, the CDR3 reads TGCAGTGCTACTGACACCTCTGGAAACACCATATATTTT.

The table lists this clonotype with a few counts. The genes are TRBV20-1 and TRBJ2-5; no firm D call. V lost 1 base and J lost 5, with 17 bases in between. The germline V gene has CDR1 DFQATT and CDR2 SNEGSKA (reference sequence). The CDR3 is made up of 15 amino acids. The CDR3 here is CSARVAHPGRETQYF. The CDR3 nucleotides are TGCAGTGCTAGAGTTGCTCACCCGGGTCGGGAGACCCAGTACTTC.

The V gene is TRBV6-2 or TRBV6-3, the J gene TRBJ1-1, with no clear D. Trimming cost V 2 bases and J 6 bases, with 10 bases left between them. This CDR3 is built from 13 residues. Germline loops: CDR1 MNHEY, CDR2 SVGEGT. This chain's CDR3 is CASSYMAGAEAFF. The CDR3 coding sequence is TGTGCCAGCAGTTACATGGCTGGGGCTGAAGCTTTCTTT.

This clonotype has only a few counts. V and J are TRBV2 and TRBJ2-1; possibly TRBD2 for D (6 bases). V shed 8 bases and J shed 3 bases, with 17 bases lying between them. The CDR3 extends over 15 amino acids. Germline values: CDR1 SNHLY, CDR2 FYNNEI. CDR3 amino acids: CASLDRDWHYNEQFF. The CDR3 nucleotides read TGTGCCAGCCTTGATCGGGACTGGCACTACAATGAGCAGTTCTTC.

The V call is TRBV11-2, the J call TRBJ2-1; possibly TRBD1 or TRBD2 for D (6 bases each). Germline V gene lookup returns CDR1 SGHAT and CDR2 FQNNGV. The CDR3 has 16 amino acids. Trimming left V 5 bases short and J 3 bases short, with 17 bases between. The CDR3 DNA follows: TGTGCCAGCAGCCCCCTTTGGGGGGACAACTACAATGAGCAGTTCTTC. The encoded protein is CASSPLWGDNYNEQFF.

The genes are TRBV20-1 and TRBJ2-5; TRBD1 might be the D (5 bases). The CDR3 contains 15 residues. The germline V gene encodes CDR1 DFQATT and CDR2 SNEGSKA (reference sequence). Trimming left V 5 bases short and J 0 bases short, with 16 bases between. CDR3 region: CSALQDSTYQETQYF. The DNA of the CDR3 is TGCAGTGCTTTACAGGATTCAACGTACCAAGAGACCCAGTACTTC.

This clonotype was seen a handful of times. J is TRBJ1-5 and V is TRBV6-1; D not resolved. CDR1 is MNHNS, CDR2 SASEGT, per germline. V lost 4 bases and J lost 2, with 12 bases in between. CDR3 length: 15 residues. The CDR3 bases are TGTGCCAGCAGTGCGCCGACGGGAGGCAATCAGCCCCAGCATTTT. This translates into CASSAPTGGNQPQHF.

The chain has TRBV5-1 and TRBJ2-3, with 10 positions matching TRBD2. The CDR3 is 19 amino acids. Per the germline V gene, CDR1 is SGHRS and CDR2 is YFSETQ. The junction had 14 bases not matched to a gene; V was cut back by 1 base and J by 3 bases. Here the CDR3 DNA reads TGCGCCAGCAGCTTGTCCCGAGCGGGGGGGTCTTCGTCGACAGATACGCAGTATTTT. Amino acids: CASSLSRAGGSSSTDTQYF. Looking up the rest from reference TRBV5-1 and TRBJ2-3 gives the full variable domain: KAGVTQTPRYLIKTRGQQVTLSCSPISGHRSVSWYQQTPGQGLQFLFEYFSETQRNKGNFPGRFSGRQFSNSRSEMNVSTLELGDSALYLCASSLSRAGGSSSTDTQYFGPGTRLTVL.

This chain joins TRBV29-1 and TRBJ2-3, with D perhaps matching TRBD1 (5 bases). V was pared by 7 bases and J by 1 base, with 15 bases between. This CDR3 has 14 amino acids. Germline CDR1 and CDR2: SQVTM and ANQGSEA. The CDR3 DNA sequence: TGCAGCGCCGGACAAGGGTCGGGCACAGATACGCAGTATTTT. Translated, it gives CSAGQGSGTDTQYF.

This clonotype was recorded a few times. An end of the junction differs from the germline gene, which may be a read error. CDR3 DNA: TGTGCCATCGGTGACTTCGGGACAGGGGCCCTCGAGCAGTACTTC. Translation: CAIGDFGTGALEQYF. The J gene is TRBJ2-7, the V gene TRBV10-3; 10 bases map to TRBD1. The germline V gene has CDR1 ENHRY and CDR2 SYGVKD. The CDR3 contains 15 residues.

This clonotype turned up a few times. The rearrangement uses TRBV6-5 and TRBJ1-1; the D is unclear. The ends were cut back, 2 bases at V and 5 bases at J, with 9 bases in the middle. The CDR3 contains 13 residues. The V gene's germline CDR1 is MNHEY and CDR2 SVGAGI. DNA of the CDR3: TGTGCCAGCAGTTACGGGTCGGATACTGAAGCTTTCTTT. Translating gives CASSYGSDTEAFF.